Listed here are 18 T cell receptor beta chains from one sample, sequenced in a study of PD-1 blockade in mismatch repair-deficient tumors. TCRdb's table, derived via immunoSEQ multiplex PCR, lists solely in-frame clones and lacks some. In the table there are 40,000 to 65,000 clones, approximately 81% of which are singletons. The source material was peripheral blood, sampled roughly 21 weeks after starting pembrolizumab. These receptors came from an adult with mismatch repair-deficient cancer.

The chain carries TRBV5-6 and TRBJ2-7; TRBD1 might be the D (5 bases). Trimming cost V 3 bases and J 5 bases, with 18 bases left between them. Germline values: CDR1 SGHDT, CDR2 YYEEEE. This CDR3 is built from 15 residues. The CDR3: CASSSVARVSHEQYF. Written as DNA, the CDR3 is TGTGCCAGCAGCTCGGTCGCCAGGGTTAGCCACGAGCAGTACTTC.

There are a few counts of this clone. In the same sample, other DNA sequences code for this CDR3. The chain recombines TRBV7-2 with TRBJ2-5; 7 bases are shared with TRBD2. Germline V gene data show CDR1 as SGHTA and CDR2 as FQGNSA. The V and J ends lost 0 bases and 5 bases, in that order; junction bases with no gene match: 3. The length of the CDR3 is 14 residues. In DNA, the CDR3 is TGTGCCAGCAGCTTAGCGGGAGGGCCCGAGACCCAGTACTTC. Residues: CASSLAGGPETQYF.

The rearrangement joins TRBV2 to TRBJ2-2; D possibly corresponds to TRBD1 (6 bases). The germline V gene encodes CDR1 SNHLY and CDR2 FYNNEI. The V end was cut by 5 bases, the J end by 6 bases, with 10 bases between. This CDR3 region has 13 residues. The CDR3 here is CASSYRVPGELFF. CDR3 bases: TGTGCCAGCAGTTACAGGGTCCCCGGGGAGCTGTTTTTT.

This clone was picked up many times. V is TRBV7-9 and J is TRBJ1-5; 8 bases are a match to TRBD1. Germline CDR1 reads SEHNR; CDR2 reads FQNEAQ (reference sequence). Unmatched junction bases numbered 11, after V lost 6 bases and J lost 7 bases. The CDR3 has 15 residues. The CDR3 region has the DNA TGTGCCAGCAGGGTAGTGGACAGGGAAAACCAGCCCCAGCATTTT. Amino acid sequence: CASRVVDRENQPQHF.

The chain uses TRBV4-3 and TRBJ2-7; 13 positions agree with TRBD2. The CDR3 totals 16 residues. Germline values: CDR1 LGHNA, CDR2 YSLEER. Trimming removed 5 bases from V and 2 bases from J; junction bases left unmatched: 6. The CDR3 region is CASSAEGLAGTYEQYF. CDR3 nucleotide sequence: TGCGCCAGCAGCGCCGAGGGACTAGCGGGAACCTACGAGCAGTACTTC.

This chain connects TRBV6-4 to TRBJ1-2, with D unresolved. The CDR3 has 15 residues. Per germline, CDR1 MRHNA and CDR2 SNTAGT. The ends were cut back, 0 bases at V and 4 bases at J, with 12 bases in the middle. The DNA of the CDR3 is TGTGCCAGCAGTGACTCCTTGAGGGATCCCTATGGCTACACCTTC. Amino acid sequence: CASSDSLRDPYGYTF.

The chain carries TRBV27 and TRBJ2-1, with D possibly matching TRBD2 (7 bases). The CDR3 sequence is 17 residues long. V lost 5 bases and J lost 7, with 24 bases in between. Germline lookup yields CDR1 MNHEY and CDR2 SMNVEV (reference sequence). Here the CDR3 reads CASSGEGWGRGINEQFF. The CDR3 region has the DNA TGTGCCAGCAGTGGTGAGGGGTGGGGGCGGGGGATTAATGAGCAGTTCTTC.

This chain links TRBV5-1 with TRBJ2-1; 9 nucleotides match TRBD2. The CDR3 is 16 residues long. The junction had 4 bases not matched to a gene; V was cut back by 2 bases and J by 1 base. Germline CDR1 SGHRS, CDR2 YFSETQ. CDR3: CASSFGLAGSYNEQFF. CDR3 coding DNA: TGCGCCAGCAGCTTTGGTCTAGCGGGGTCCTACAATGAGCAGTTCTTC.

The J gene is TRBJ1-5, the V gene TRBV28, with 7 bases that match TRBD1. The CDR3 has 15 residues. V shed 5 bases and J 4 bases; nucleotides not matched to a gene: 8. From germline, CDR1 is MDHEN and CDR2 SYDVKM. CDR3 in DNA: TGTGCCAGCAGTCCAACAGGGGTTAGTAATCAGCCCCAGCATTTT. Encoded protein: CASSPTGVSNQPQHF.

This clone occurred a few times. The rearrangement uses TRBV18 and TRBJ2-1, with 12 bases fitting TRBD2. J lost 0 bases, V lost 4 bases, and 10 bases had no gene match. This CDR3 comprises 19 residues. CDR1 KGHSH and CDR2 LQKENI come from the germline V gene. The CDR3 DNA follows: TGTGCCAGCTCACGACTAGCGGGAGATGATGGTAGCTCCTACAATGAGCAGTTCTTC. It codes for CASSRLAGDDGSSYNEQFF.

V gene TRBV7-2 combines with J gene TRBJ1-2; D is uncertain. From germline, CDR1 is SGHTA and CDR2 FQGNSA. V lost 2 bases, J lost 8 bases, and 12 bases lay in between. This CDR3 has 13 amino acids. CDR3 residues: CASSLTVGDGYTF. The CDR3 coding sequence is TGTGCCAGCAGCTTAACGGTTGGTGACGGCTACACCTTC.

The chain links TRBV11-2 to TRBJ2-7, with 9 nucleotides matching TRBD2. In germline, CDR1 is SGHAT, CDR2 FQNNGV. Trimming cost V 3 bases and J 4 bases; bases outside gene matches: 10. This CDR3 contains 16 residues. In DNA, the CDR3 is TGTGCCAGCAGCTTGAGAATGCGCGGGAGGGCTTACGAGCAGTACTTC. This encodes CASSLRMRGRAYEQYF. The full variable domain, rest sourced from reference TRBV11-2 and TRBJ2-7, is EAGVAQSPRYKIIEKRQSVAFWCNPISGHATLYWYQQILGQGPKLLIQFQNNGVVDDSQLPKDRFSAERLKGVDSTLKIQPAKLEDSAVYLCASSLRMRGRAYEQYFGPGTRLTVT.

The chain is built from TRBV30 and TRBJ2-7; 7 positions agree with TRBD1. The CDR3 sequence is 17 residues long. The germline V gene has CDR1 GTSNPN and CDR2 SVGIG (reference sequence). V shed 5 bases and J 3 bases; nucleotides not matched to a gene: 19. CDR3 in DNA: TGTGCCTGGGTGCCCCCTTTTCCGGGACAGCGAGACTACGAGCAGTACTTC. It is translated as CAWVPPFPGQRDYEQYF.

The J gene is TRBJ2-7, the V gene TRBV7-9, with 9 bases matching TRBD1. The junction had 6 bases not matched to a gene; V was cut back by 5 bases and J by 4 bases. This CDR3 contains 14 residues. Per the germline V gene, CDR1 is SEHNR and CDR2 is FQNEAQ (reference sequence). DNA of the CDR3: TGTGCCAGCAGCCCTCGACAGGGGGGGTACGAGCAGTACTTC. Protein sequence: CASSPRQGGYEQYF. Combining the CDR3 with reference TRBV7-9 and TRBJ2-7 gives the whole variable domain DTGVSQNPRHKITKRGQNVTFRCDPISEHNRLYWYRQTLGQGPEFLTYFQNEAQLEKSRLLSDRFSAERPKGSFSTLEIQRTEQGDSAMYLCASSPRQGGYEQYFGPGTRLTVT.

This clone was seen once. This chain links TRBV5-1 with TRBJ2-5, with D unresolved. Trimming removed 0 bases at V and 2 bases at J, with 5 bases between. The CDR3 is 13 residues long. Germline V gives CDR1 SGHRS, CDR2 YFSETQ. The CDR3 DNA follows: TGCGCCAGCAGCTTGGGAGGACAAGAGACCCAGTACTTC. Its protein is CASSLGGQETQYF. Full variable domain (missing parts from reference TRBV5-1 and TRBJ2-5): KAGVTQTPRYLIKTRGQQVTLSCSPISGHRSVSWYQQTPGQGLQFLFEYFSETQRNKGNFPGRFSGRQFSNSRSEMNVSTLELGDSALYLCASSLGGQETQYFGPGTRLLVL.

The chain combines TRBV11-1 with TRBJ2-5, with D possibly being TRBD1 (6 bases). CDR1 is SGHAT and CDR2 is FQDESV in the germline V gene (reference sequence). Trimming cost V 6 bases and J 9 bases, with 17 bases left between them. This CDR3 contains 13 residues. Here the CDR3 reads CASSQGPDQPQYF. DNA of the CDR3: TGTGCCAGCAGTCAGGGGCCGGATCAGCCCCAGTACTTC.

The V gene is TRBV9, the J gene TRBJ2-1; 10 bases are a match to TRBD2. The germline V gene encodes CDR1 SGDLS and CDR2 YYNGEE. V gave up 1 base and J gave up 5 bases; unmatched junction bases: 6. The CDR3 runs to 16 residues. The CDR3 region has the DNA TGTGCCAGCAGCGTAAGTGGGACTAGCGTCCACAATGAGCAGTTCTTC. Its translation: CASSVSGTSVHNEQFF.

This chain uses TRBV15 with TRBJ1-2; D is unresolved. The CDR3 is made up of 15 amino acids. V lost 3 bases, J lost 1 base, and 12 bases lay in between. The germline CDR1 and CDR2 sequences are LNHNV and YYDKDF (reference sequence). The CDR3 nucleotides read TGTGCCACCAGCAGTGCGAACAAGGGTAACTATGGCTACACCTTC. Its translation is CATSSANKGNYGYTF.